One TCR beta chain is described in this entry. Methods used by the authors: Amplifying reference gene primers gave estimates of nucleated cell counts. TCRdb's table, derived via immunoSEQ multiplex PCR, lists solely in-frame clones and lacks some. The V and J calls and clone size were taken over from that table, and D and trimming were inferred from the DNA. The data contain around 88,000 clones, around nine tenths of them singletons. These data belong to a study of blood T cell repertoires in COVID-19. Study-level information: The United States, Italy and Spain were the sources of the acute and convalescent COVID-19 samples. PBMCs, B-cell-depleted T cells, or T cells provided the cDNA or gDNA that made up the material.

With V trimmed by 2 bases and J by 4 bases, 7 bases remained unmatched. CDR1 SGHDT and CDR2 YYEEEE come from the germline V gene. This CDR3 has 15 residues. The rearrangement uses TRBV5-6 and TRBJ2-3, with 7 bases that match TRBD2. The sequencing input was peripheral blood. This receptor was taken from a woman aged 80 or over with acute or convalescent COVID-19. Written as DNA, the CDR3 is TGTGCCAGCAGCTTTTTGGGGAGGGGCCCAGATACGCAGTATTTT. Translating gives CASSFLGRGPDTQYF.